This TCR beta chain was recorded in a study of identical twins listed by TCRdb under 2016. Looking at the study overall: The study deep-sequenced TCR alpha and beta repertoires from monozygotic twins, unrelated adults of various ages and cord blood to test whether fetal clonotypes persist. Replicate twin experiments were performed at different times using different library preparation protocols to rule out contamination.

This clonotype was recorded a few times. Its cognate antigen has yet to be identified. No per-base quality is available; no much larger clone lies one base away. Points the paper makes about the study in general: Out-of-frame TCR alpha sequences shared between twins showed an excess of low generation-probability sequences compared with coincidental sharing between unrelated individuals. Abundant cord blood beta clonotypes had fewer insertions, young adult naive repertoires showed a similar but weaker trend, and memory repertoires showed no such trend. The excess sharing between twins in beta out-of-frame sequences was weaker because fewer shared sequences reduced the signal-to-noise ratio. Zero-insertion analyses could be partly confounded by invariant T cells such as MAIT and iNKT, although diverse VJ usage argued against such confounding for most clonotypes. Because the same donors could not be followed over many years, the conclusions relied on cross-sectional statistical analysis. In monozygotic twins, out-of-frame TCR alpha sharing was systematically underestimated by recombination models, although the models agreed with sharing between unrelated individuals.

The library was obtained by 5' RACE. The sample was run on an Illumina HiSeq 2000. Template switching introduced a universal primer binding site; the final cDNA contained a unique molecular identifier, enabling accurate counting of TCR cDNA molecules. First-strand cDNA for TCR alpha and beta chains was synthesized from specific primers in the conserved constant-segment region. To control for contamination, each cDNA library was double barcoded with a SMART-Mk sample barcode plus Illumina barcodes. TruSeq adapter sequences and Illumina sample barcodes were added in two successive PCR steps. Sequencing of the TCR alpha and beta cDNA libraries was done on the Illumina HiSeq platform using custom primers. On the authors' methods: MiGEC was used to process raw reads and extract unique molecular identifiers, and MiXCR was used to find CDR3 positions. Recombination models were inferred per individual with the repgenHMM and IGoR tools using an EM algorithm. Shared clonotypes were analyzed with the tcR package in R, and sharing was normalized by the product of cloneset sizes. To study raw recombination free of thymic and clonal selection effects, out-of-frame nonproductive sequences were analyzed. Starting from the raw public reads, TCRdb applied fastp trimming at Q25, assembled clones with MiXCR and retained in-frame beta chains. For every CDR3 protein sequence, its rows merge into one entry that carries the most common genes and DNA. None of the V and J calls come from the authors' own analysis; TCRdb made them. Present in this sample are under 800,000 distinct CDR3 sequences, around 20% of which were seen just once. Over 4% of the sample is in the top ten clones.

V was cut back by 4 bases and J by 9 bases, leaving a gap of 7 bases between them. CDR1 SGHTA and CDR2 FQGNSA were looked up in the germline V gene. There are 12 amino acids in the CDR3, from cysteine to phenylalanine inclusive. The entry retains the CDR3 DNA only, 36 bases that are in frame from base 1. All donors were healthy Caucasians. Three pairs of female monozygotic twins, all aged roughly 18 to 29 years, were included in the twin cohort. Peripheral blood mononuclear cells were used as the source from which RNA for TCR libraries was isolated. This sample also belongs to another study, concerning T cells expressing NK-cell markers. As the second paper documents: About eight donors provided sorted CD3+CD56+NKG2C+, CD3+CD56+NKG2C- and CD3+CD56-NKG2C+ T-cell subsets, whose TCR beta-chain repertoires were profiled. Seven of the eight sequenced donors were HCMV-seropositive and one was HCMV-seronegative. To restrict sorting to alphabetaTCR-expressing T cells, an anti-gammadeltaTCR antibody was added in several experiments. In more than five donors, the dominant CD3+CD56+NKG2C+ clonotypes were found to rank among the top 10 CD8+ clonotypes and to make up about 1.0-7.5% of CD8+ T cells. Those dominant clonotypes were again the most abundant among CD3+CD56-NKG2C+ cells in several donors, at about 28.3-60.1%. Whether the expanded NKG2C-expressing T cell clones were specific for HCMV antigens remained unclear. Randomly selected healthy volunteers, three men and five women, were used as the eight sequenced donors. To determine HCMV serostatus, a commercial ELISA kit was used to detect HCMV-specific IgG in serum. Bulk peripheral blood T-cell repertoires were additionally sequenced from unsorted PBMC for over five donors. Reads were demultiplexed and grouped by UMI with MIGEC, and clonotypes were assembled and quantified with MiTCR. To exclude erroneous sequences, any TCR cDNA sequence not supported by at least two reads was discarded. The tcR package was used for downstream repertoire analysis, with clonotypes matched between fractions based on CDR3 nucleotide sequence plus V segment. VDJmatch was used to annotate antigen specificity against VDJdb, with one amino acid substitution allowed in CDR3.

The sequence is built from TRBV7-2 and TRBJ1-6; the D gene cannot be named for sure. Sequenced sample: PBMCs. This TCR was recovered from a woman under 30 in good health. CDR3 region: CASSSGVSPLHF. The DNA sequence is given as TGTGCCAGCAGCTCCGGGGTTTCACCCCTCCACTTT.